This section outlines one T cell receptor beta chain sequence together with its context. These data originate in a study of blood T cell repertoires in COVID-19. Study in general: Nucleic acid was either cDNA or gDNA, and it came from T cells, B-cell-depleted T cells, or PBMCs.

The authors' processing: Nucleated cell number was recorded as an estimate derived from reference gene primer amplification. TCRdb's table, derived via immunoSEQ multiplex PCR, lists solely in-frame clones and lacks some. That table is the source of V, J and clone size, and D and trimming were worked out from the DNA. The repertoire holds about 190,000 clones, more than 75% seen once, with less than 3.5% in the top ten. This clonotype originated in a middle-aged man with active or convalescent COVID-19. The sequenced sample consisted of peripheral blood.

The CDR3 DNA follows: TGCGCCAGCAGCCACCGGGCTAGCGGCACCGGGGAGCTGTTTTTT. Encoded protein: CASSHRASGTGELFF. This chain uses TRBV4-1 with TRBJ2-2; 7 nucleotides align to TRBD2. Per the germline V gene, CDR1 is MGHRA and CDR2 is YSYEKL. The CDR3 is 15 amino acids. V trimming: 3 bases; J trimming: 4 bases; junction bases outside the gene matches: 5.